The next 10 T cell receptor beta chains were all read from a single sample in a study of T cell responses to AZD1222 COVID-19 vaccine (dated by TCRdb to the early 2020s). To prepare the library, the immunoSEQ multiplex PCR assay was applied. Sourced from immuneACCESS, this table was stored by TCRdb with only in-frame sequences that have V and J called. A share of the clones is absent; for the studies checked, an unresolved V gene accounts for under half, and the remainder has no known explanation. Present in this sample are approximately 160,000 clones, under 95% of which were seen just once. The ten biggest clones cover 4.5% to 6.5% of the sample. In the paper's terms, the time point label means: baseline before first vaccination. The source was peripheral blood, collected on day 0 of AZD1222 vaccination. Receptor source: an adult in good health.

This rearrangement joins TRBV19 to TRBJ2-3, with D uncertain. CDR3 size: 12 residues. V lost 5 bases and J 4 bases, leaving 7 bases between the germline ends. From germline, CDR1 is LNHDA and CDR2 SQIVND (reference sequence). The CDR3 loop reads CASSFPADTQYF. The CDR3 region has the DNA TGTGCCAGTAGTTTCCCTGCAGATACGCAGTATTTT.

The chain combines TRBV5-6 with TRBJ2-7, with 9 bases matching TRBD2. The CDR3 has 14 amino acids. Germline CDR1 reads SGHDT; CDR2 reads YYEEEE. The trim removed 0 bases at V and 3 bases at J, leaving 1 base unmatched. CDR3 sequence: CASSLGLAVYEQYF. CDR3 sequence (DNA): TGTGCCAGCAGCTTGGGACTAGCGGTCTACGAGCAGTACTTC.

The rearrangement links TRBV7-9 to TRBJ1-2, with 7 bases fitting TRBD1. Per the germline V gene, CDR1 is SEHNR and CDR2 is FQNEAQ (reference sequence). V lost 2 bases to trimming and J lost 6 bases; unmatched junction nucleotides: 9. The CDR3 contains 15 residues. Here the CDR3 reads CASSLPQGGRDGYTF. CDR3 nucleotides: TGTGCCAGCAGCTTACCCCAGGGGGGACGAGATGGCTACACCTTC.

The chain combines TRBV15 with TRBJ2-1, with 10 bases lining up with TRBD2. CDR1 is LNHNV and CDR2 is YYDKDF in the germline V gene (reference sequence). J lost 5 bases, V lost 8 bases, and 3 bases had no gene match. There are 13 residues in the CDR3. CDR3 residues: CATLAGEDNEQFF. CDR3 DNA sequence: TGTGCCACCCTAGCGGGGGAGGACAATGAGCAGTTCTTC.

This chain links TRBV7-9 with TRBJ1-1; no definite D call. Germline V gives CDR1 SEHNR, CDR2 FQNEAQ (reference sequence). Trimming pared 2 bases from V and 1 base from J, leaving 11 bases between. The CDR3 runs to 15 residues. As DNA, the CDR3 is TGTGCCAGCAGCTTATTCGTGGGGTCGAACACTGAAGCTTTCTTT. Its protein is CASSLFVGSNTEAFF.

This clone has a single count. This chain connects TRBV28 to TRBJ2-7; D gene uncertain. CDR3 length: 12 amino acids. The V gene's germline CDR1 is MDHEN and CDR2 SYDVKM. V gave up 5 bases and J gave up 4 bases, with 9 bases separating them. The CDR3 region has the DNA TGTGCCAGCAGTGGTAGGATTTACGAGCAGTACTTC. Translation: CASSGRIYEQYF.

The CDR3 coding sequence is TGTGCCAGCCAGCCGGGACAGGGAACAGATACGCAGTATTTT. Amino acid sequence: CASQPGQGTDTQYF. The V call is TRBV2, the J call TRBJ2-3; TRBD1 matches 9 bases. Trimming took 8 bases from V and 3 from J; bases not matched to a gene: 6. Germline CDR1 and CDR2: SNHLY and FYNNEI. The CDR3 has 14 amino acids.

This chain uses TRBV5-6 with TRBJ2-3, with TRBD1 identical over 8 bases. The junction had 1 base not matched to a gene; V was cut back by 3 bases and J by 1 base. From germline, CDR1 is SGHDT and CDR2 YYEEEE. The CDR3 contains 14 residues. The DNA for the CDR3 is TGTGCCAGCAGCTGGGGACAGGGCACAGATACGCAGTATTTT. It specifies CASSWGQGTDTQYF. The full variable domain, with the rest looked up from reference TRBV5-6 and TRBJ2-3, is DAGVTQSPTHLIKTRGQQVTLRCSPKSGHDTVSWYQQALGQGPQFIFQYYEEEERQRGNFPDRFSGHQFPNYSSELNVNALLLGDSALYLCASSWGQGTDTQYFGPGTRLTVL.

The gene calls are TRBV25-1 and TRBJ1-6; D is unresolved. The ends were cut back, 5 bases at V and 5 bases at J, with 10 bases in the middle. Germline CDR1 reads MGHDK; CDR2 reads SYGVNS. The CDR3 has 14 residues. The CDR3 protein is CASSRAGDNSPLHF. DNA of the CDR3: TGTGCCAGCAGTCGGGCGGGTGATAATTCACCCCTCCACTTT.

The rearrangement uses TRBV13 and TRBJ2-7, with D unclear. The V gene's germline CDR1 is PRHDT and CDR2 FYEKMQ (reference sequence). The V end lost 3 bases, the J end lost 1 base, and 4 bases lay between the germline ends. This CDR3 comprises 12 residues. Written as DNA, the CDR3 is TGTGCCAGCAGCTTGGGGTCCTACGAGCAGTACTTC. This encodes CASSLGSYEQYF.